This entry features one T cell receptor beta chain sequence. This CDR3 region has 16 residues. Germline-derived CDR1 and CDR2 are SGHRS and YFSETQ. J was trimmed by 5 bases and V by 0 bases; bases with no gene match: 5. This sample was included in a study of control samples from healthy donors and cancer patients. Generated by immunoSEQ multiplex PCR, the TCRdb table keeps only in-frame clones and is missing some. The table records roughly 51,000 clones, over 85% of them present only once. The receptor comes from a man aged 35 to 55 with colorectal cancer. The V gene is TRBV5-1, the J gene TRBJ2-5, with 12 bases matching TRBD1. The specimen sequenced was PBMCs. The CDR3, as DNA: TGCGCCAGCAGCTTGGGGGGACAGGGGGCCGGGGAGACCCAGTACTTC. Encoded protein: CASSLGGQGAGETQYF.